This TCR beta chain was obtained from a study of blood T cell repertoires in COVID-19. For the study at large: Sites in the United States, Italy and Spain provided acute and convalescent COVID-19 samples.

TCRdb's table, derived via immunoSEQ multiplex PCR, lists solely in-frame clones and lacks some. The sample lists a few hundred thousand clones; approximately 87% were seen once. The age range of participants was 18 to 89 years, with residence in about 25 US areas. Recovery meant two consecutive negative NP/OP PCR tests, professional clearance, or resolved symptoms. V lost 6 bases and J lost 2, with 8 bases in between. The CDR3 is made up of 12 amino acids. The specimen was PBMCs or T cells enriched from blood (not recorded which). V usage is TRBV12-3 or TRBV12-4 and J usage is TRBJ2-7, with TRBD2 as a possible D gene (5 bases). The sequence was collected from a young man who had recovered from COVID-19. This CDR3 reads CASSPGTYEQYF. CDR3 coding DNA: TGTGCCAGCAGCCCGGGGACCTACGAGCAGTACTTC.